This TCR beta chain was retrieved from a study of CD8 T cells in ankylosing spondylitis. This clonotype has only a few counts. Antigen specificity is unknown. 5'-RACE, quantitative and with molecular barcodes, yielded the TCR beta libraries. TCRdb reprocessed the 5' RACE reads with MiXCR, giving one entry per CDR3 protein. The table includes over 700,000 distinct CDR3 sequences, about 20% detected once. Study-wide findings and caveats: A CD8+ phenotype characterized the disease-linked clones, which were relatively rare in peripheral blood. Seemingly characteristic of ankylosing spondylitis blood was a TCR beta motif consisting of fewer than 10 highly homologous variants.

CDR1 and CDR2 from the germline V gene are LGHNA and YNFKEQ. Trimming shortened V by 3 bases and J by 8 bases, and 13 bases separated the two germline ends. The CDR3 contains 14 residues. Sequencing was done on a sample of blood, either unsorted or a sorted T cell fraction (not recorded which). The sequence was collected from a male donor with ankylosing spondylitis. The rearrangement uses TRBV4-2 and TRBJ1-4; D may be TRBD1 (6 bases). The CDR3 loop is CASSQGAGGEKLFF. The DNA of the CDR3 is TGTGCCAGCAGCCAGGGGGCGGGAGGGGAAAAACTGTTTTTT.